The 21 T cell receptor beta chains below all came from one sample that was sequenced in a study of blood T cell repertoires in COVID-19. Only in-frame clones appear in the TCRdb table, and some are missing; sequencing was by immunoSEQ multiplex PCR. The data hold about 140,000 clones, with 75% to 80% observed a single time. Sample: PBMCs or T cells enriched from blood (not recorded which). The receptor set was obtained from a woman aged 45 to 65 who had recovered from COVID-19.

The chain recombines TRBV5-1 with TRBJ1-1; D is unresolved. V shed 1 base and J shed 0 bases, with 10 bases lying between them. Germline CDR1 and CDR2: SGHRS and YFSETQ. The CDR3 sequence is 15 residues long. CDR3 DNA: TGCGCCAGCAGCTTGTTCCCAGGAATGAACACTGAAGCTTTCTTT. Translation gives CASSLFPGMNTEAFF.

In its sample, this clone was seen a few times. This chain links TRBV4-1 with TRBJ2-7; 10 positions match TRBD2. The ends lost 2 bases at V and 3 bases at J; junction bases unmatched: 13. This CDR3 is built from 18 residues. Germline V gene data show CDR1 as MGHRA and CDR2 as YSYEKL. CDR3 residues: CASSQQRPVAGGGYEQYF. For the CDR3, the DNA is TGCGCCAGCAGCCAACAAAGGCCCGTAGCGGGGGGAGGCTACGAGCAGTACTTC.

This clone has more than one count but fewer than ten. CDR3 bases: TGTGCCAGCAGTGAATCCGGGTGGAGGACCACTGAAGCTTTCTTT. This sequence encodes CASSESGWRTTEAFF. The chain is built from TRBV2 and TRBJ1-1; D is unclear. This CDR3 contains 15 residues. The ends were cut back, 2 bases at V and 4 bases at J, with 14 bases in the middle. Germline-derived CDR1 and CDR2 are SNHLY and FYNNEI.

The chain uses TRBV28 and TRBJ1-4; tentative D call: TRBD1 (5 bases). The CDR3 has 15 residues. V dropped 2 bases and J dropped 3 bases, with 10 bases sitting between them. The germline V gene encodes CDR1 MDHEN and CDR2 SYDVKM. This chain's CDR3 is CASSLNDRSNEKLFF. The CDR3 DNA reads as TGTGCCAGCAGTTTAAATGACAGATCTAATGAAAAACTGTTTTTT.

V usage is TRBV11-2 and J usage is TRBJ1-6; perhaps TRBD1 as D (5 bases). Germline V gene sequence: CDR1 SGHAT, CDR2 FQNNGV. The CDR3 contains 13 residues. Between the trimmed V and J ends, which lost 5 bases and 8 bases, there was a span of 10 bases. Here the CDR3 DNA reads TGTGCCAGCAGCCAAGGGGCGGATTCACCCCTCCACTTT. It encodes CASSQGADSPLHF. Variable domain in full (rest from reference TRBV11-2 and TRBJ1-6): EAGVAQSPRYKIIEKRQSVAFWCNPISGHATLYWYQQILGQGPKLLIQFQNNGVVDDSQLPKDRFSAERLKGVDSTLKIQPAKLEDSAVYLCASSQGADSPLHFGNGTRLTVT.

The chain has TRBV4-1 and TRBJ2-5, with TRBD1 matching over 10 bases. The CDR3 contains 15 residues. Germline CDR1 reads MGHRA; CDR2 reads YSYEKL. V shed 4 bases and J 0 bases; nucleotides not matched to a gene: 2. CDR3 protein: CASSPGTGDQETQYF. CDR3 nucleotide sequence: TGCGCCAGCAGCCCCGGGACAGGGGACCAAGAGACCCAGTACTTC.

The chain is built from TRBV19 and TRBJ2-5, with a possible D match to TRBD2 (5 bases). V was trimmed by 2 bases and J by 2 bases, leaving 15 bases between them. Germline loops: CDR1 LNHDA, CDR2 SQIVND (reference sequence). The CDR3 totals 16 residues. DNA of the CDR3: TGTGCCAGTAGTATACTGGGCCGGGGATTTCAAGAGACCCAGTACTTC. The encoded protein is CASSILGRGFQETQYF.

The genes are TRBV6-2 or TRBV6-3 and TRBJ1-5, with unresolved D. The CDR3 has 14 amino acids. The V and J ends lost 6 bases and 5 bases respectively, with 14 bases between them. Germline CDR1 reads MNHEY; CDR2 reads SVGEGT. The CDR3 here is CASSPWEVYQPQHF. As DNA, the CDR3 is TGTGCCAGCAGCCCCTGGGAGGTTTATCAGCCCCAGCATTTT.

The rearrangement joins TRBV6-2 or TRBV6-3 to TRBJ1-1; 7 bases are a match to TRBD1. Germline V gene lookup returns CDR1 MNHEY and CDR2 SVGEGT. This CDR3 has 11 amino acids. Losses at the gene ends were 6 bases for V and 11 bases for J; bases not matched to a gene: 6. DNA of the CDR3: TGTGCCAGCAGCCAGGGACAGAACGCTTTCTTT. Translating it yields CASSQGQNAFF.

The chain employs TRBV5-4 and TRBJ1-4; TRBD1 matches at 8 bases. CDR1 and CDR2 from the germline V gene are SGHNT and YYREEE (reference sequence). The CDR3 covers 14 residues. V was clipped by 4 bases and J by 7 bases; unmatched bases: 6. The CDR3 DNA is TGTGCCAGCAGCCTGTCGGACAGGGCTGAAAAACTGTTTTTT. It translates to CASSLSDRAEKLFF.

The genes are TRBV3-1 (or the pseudogene TRBV3-2) and TRBJ1-4, with 9 bases identical to TRBD1. In germline, CDR1 is LGHDT, CDR2 YNNKEL (reference sequence). The CDR3 extends over 14 amino acids. V lost 5 bases, J lost 7 bases, and 5 bases stayed unmatched. Written as DNA, the CDR3 is TGTGCCAGCAGCTACAGGGGGCCGGCTGAAAAACTGTTTTTT. Translated, it gives CASSYRGPAEKLFF.

The V call is TRBV30, the J call TRBJ2-3; possible D gene TRBD2, 6 bases. Germline V gene lookup returns CDR1 GTSNPN and CDR2 SVGIG (reference sequence). The CDR3 is made up of 16 amino acids. V lost 0 bases and J lost 0, with 13 bases in between. The CDR3 reads CAWSVPVAASTDTQYF. CDR3 coding DNA: TGTGCCTGGAGTGTACCAGTAGCGGCTAGCACAGATACGCAGTATTTT.

The chain employs TRBV7-3 and TRBJ2-1; 12 bases match TRBD2. The germline CDR1 and CDR2 sequences are SGHTA and FQGTGA. Unmatched junction bases numbered 8, after V lost 5 bases and J lost 9 bases. This CDR3 has 15 residues. CDR3: CASSPRLAGVREQFF. In DNA, the CDR3 is TGTGCCAGCAGCCCCCGACTAGCGGGGGTTCGTGAGCAGTTCTTC.

This rearrangement joins TRBV30 to TRBJ2-5; 9 bases map to TRBD1. The CDR3 length is 12 residues. Per the germline V gene, CDR1 is GTSNPN and CDR2 is SVGIG (reference sequence). Unmatched junction bases numbered 4, after V lost 7 bases and J lost 4 bases. The CDR3 coding sequence is TGTGCCTTTACAGGGGGCGGAGAGACCCAGTACTTC. Translating it yields CAFTGGGETQYF.

In this sample, this clone turned up a few times. The V call is TRBV30, the J call TRBJ2-7; 12 nucleotides align to TRBD2. The CDR3 contains 14 residues. From germline, CDR1 is GTSNPN and CDR2 SVGIG (reference sequence). Trimming cost V 5 bases and J 1 base; bases outside gene matches: 3. The CDR3 DNA reads as TGTGCCTGGGCCGGGACTAGCGGGTCCTACGAGCAGTACTTC. Translating gives CAWAGTSGSYEQYF.

The chain recombines TRBV27 with TRBJ2-7; no firm D call. Trimming left V 3 bases short and J 4 bases short, with 13 bases between. This CDR3 is built from 14 residues. Germline lookup yields CDR1 MNHEY and CDR2 SMNVEV (reference sequence). CDR3 coding DNA: TGTGCCAGCAGTTTTGGAGATTCAGTGTACGAGCAGTACTTC. Its protein product is CASSFGDSVYEQYF.

The J gene is TRBJ1-2, the V gene TRBV3-1 (or the pseudogene TRBV3-2), with TRBD1 as a possible D gene (5 bases). Germline V gene sequence: CDR1 LGHDT, CDR2 YNNKEL (reference sequence). V was shortened by 4 bases and J by 1 base, with 10 bases between the two germline ends. CDR3 size: 14 residues. CDR3 nucleotide sequence: TGTGCCAGCAGCCTAATGGGGGGTAACTATGGCTACACCTTC. Translated: CASSLMGGNYGYTF.

This clone is a singleton in its sample. The rearrangement links TRBV28 to TRBJ1-4, with 11 bases identical to TRBD1. CDR3 length equals 18 residues. Germline CDR1 reads MDHEN; CDR2 reads SYDVKM. V gave up 6 bases and J gave up 7 bases; unmatched junction bases: 16. CDR3 sequence: CASSSAGTGGPLGEKLFF. CDR3 in DNA: TGTGCCAGCAGCTCGGCCGGGACAGGGGGACCCCTTGGTGAAAAACTGTTTTTT.

The CDR3 loop is CASSGSGGRTGELFF. The CDR3, as DNA: TGTGCCAGTAGTGGAAGCGGGGGGCGGACCGGGGAGCTGTTTTTT. The chain joins TRBV19 to TRBJ2-2; 9 nucleotides match TRBD2. CDR1 LNHDA and CDR2 SQIVND come from the germline V gene (reference sequence). The CDR3 is 15 residues long. Trimming at V came to 5 bases and at J to 5 bases, leaving 6 bases not matched to a gene.

The chain employs TRBV6-2 or TRBV6-3 and TRBJ2-7; the D is unclear. This CDR3 has 11 residues. V was trimmed by 0 bases and J by 6 bases, leaving 3 bases between them. Germline V gene data show CDR1 as MNHEY and CDR2 as SVGEGT. CDR3 protein: CASSYSSEQYF. CDR3 in DNA: TGTGCCAGCAGTTACTCTAGCGAGCAGTACTTC.

The J gene is TRBJ2-7, the V gene TRBV27; 9 bases match TRBD1. CDR1 and CDR2 (germline): MNHEY, SMNVEV (reference sequence). J lost 0 bases, V lost 2 bases, and 2 bases had no gene match. This CDR3 contains 15 residues. The CDR3 reads CASSLGTGPSYEQYF. The CDR3 DNA sequence: TGTGCCAGCAGTTTAGGGACAGGGCCCTCCTACGAGCAGTACTTC.